This paragraph covers one T cell receptor beta chain sequence. The data belong to a study of blood T cell repertoires in COVID-19. Germline-derived CDR1 and CDR2 are SGHTA and FQGNSA. This CDR3 has 14 amino acids. V was pared by 6 bases and J by 2 bases, with 11 bases between. Per the original data handling: Amplification with reference gene primers provided the estimates of nucleated cell counts. Generated by immunoSEQ multiplex PCR, the TCRdb table keeps only in-frame clones and is missing some. V and J calls and clone size follow that table, whereas D and trimming were derived from the DNA. The sample carries a few hundred thousand clones, roughly nine tenths recorded once.

The sequence came from a man between 18 and 29 years old with active or convalescent COVID-19. The chain employs TRBV7-2 and TRBJ2-1; maybe TRBD1 (5 bases). Material: peripheral blood. CDR3 region: CASRLGLAYNEQFF. The CDR3 DNA is TGTGCCAGCAGGCTGGGGCTAGCCTACAATGAGCAGTTCTTC.